The next 21 T cell receptor beta chains were all read from a single sample in a study of T cells in Graves' hyperthyroidism and ophthalmopathy. Amplification yielded TCR beta CDR3 regions, with RNA transcripts as the source. A first-round RT-PCR of the TCR CDR3 used the HTBI primer set. MiXCR, run by TCRdb on the multiplex PCR reads, gives a single entry per CDR3 protein. The sample holds around 500,000 distinct CDR3 sequences, roughly 23% seen once. The sequencing sample was made of blood. The receptors originated from a woman aged 65 to 85 with Graves' ophthalmopathy.

This clonotype was detected a few times. The chain joins TRBV29-1 to TRBJ1-1, with D possibly matching TRBD1 (5 bases). Per the germline V gene, CDR1 is SQVTM and CDR2 is ANQGSEA. V was cut by 7 bases and J by 6 bases, with 21 bases left in between. This CDR3 region has 14 residues. The DNA for the CDR3 is TGCAGCGCTGGAGAGACGAGCGGGGGTGCTGAAGCTTTCTTT. It specifies CSAGETSGGAEAFF.

V and J are TRBV5-4 and TRBJ2-3; the D gene is possibly TRBD2 (6 bases). The CDR3 spans 16 residues. CDR1 and CDR2 (germline): SGHNT, YYREEE (reference sequence). Trimming pared 1 base from V and 0 bases from J, leaving 12 bases between. The CDR3 spells CASSLPAGRSTDTQYF. The CDR3 DNA is TGTGCCAGCAGCTTGCCAGCGGGCCGGAGCACAGATACGCAGTATTTT. Complete variable domain (other parts from reference TRBV5-4 and TRBJ2-3): ETGVTQSPTHLIKTRGQQVTLRCSSQSGHNTVSWYQQALGQGPQFIFQYYREEENGRGNFPPRFSGLQFPNYSSELNVNALELDDSALYLCASSLPAGRSTDTQYFGPGTRLTVL.

This chain links TRBV27 with TRBJ1-6; possible D gene TRBD1, 5 bases. Germline lookup yields CDR1 MNHEY and CDR2 SMNVEV (reference sequence). Trimming left V 2 bases short and J 8 bases short, with 16 bases between. This CDR3 is built from 16 residues. CDR3 residues: CASSLRPGRVDSPLHF. For the CDR3, the DNA is TGTGCCAGCAGTTTAAGGCCAGGGAGGGTAGATTCACCCCTCCACTTT.

V gene TRBV9 combines with J gene TRBJ2-7, with 7 bases matching TRBD1. The CDR3 sequence is 16 residues long. Unmatched junction bases numbered 11, after V lost 3 bases and J lost 2 bases. Looked up from germline, CDR1 is SGDLS and CDR2 is YYNGEE. The CDR3: CASSEGPGTAPYEQYF. CDR3 DNA: TGTGCCAGCAGCGAGGGGCCCGGGACAGCCCCCTACGAGCAGTACTTC.

The chain recombines TRBV4-3 with TRBJ2-1; D is uncertain. The germline CDR1 and CDR2 sequences are LGHNA and YSLEER. V lost 4 bases to trimming and J lost 6 bases, with 16 bases between them. The CDR3 has 15 residues. The CDR3 sequence: CASSPGRPKVNEQFF. In DNA, the CDR3 is TGCGCCAGCAGCCCTGGGCGACCGAAAGTCAATGAGCAGTTCTTC.

The gene calls are TRBV3-1 and TRBJ2-2; D is ambiguous. The ends were cut back, 4 bases at V and 5 bases at J, with 11 bases in the middle. The CDR3 is 14 residues long. Per the germline V gene, CDR1 is LGHDT and CDR2 is YNNKEL (reference sequence). The CDR3 spells CASSPIGRTGELFF. CDR3 DNA: TGTGCCAGCAGCCCCATTGGTAGGACCGGGGAGCTGTTTTTT.

This chain uses TRBV6-2 or TRBV6-3 with TRBJ1-2; D is uncertain. V lost 1 base to trimming and J lost 4 bases, with 22 bases between them. The germline V gene has CDR1 MNHEY and CDR2 SVGEGT. The CDR3 runs 18 residues. CDR3 loop: CASSYWGLPVGQIYGYTF. The CDR3 nucleotides read TGTGCCAGCAGTTACTGGGGTCTGCCCGTCGGGCAGATCTATGGCTACACCTTC.

This clonotype was picked up a small number of times. The V call is TRBV10-3, the J call TRBJ2-2; D is perhaps TRBD1 or TRBD2 (5 bases each). This CDR3 spans 14 amino acids. V was shortened by 8 bases and J by 1 base, with 11 bases between the two germline ends. Germline CDR1 reads ENHRY; CDR2 reads SYGVKD. The CDR3 spells CAILVGENTGELFF. The CDR3 DNA is TGTGCCATCTTGGTGGGGGAGAACACCGGGGAGCTGTTTTTT.

This clonotype was seen a few times. The V call is TRBV10-3, the J call TRBJ2-2; D is unclear. V lost 8 bases, J lost 1 base, and 5 bases lay in between. The CDR3 consists of 12 residues. The germline V gene has CDR1 ENHRY and CDR2 SYGVKD. CDR3 nucleotide sequence: TGTGCCATCGAGGTGAACACCGGGGAGCTGTTTTTT. Protein product: CAIEVNTGELFF.

The gene calls are TRBV5-1 and TRBJ1-3; D gene ambiguous. Germline loops: CDR1 SGHRS, CDR2 YFSETQ. This CDR3 has 15 residues. The V gene lost 0 bases and the J gene lost 4 bases, with 11 bases spanning the gap. The CDR3 loop is CASSLVPGVGNTIYF. CDR3 coding DNA: TGCGCCAGCAGCTTGGTTCCGGGAGTGGGAAACACCATATATTTT.

This rearrangement joins TRBV6-5 to TRBJ2-6; 11 nucleotides match TRBD1. Germline CDR1 and CDR2: MNHEY and SVGAGI. V shed 1 base, J shed 3 bases, and the junction held 5 bases outside the gene matches. This CDR3 contains 18 residues. The CDR3 sequence: CASSYLDRGRVGANVLTF. CDR3 coding DNA: TGTGCCAGCAGTTACTTGGACAGGGGGCGGGTTGGGGCCAACGTCCTGACTTTC.

This clonotype was seen at least ten times. The chain has TRBV12-3 or TRBV12-4 and TRBJ1-5, with a tentative D call TRBD1 (5 bases). V was pared by 2 bases and J by 6 bases, with 14 bases between. The CDR3 runs to 15 residues. CDR3 residues: CASSLTAGIVQPQHF. CDR3 DNA: TGTGCCAGCAGTTTAACGGCAGGGATTGTTCAGCCCCAGCATTTT.

The chain carries TRBV27 and TRBJ1-1, with a weak D call TRBD1 (5 bases). CDR1 is MNHEY, CDR2 SMNVEV, per germline (reference sequence). Between the trimmed V and J ends, which lost 7 bases and 5 bases, there was a span of 8 bases. The CDR3 runs 11 residues. CDR3 amino acids: CASNGGTEAFF. CDR3 nucleotides: TGTGCCAGCAATGGGGGGACTGAAGCTTTCTTT.

V gene TRBV5-1 combines with J gene TRBJ2-2, with D possibly matching TRBD1 (6 bases). Trimming cost V 2 bases and J 2 bases, with 10 bases left between them. CDR3 length: 15 residues. Germline V lookup: CDR1 SGHRS, CDR2 YFSETQ. Written as DNA, the CDR3 is TGCGCCAGCAGCTTACAGGGCTTCAACACCGGGGAGCTGTTTTTT. Translating gives CASSLQGFNTGELFF.

The chain uses TRBV7-9 and TRBJ2-5; a weak D match, TRBD2 (5 bases). This CDR3 is built from 16 residues. CDR1 is SEHNR and CDR2 is FQNEAQ in the germline V gene (reference sequence). V dropped 2 bases and J dropped 9 bases, with 22 bases sitting between them. The chain's CDR3 is CASSLWVGVGRESQYF. The CDR3 DNA sequence: TGTGCCAGCAGCTTATGGGTAGGAGTGGGCCGGGAATCCCAGTACTTC.

The chain has TRBV5-1 and TRBJ2-5; 13 nucleotides agree with TRBD2. J was trimmed by 2 bases and V by 5 bases; bases with no gene match: 6. CDR1 is SGHRS and CDR2 is YFSETQ in the germline V gene. CDR3 length: 16 residues. In nucleotides, the CDR3 is TGCGCCAGCAGGTTCCGGACTAGCGGGAGTCAAGAGACCCAGTACTTC. Amino acid sequence: CASRFRTSGSQETQYF.

This chain connects TRBV28 to TRBJ1-6; D unresolved. The CDR3 spans 14 residues. Germline values: CDR1 MDHEN, CDR2 SYDVKM. V was cut by 6 bases and J by 2 bases, with 8 bases left in between. The CDR3 loop is CASSPPAYNSPLHF. CDR3 sequence (DNA): TGTGCCAGCAGCCCTCCGGCCTATAATTCACCCCTCCACTTT.

The CDR3 here is CASTPGISNQPQHF. The CDR3 DNA is TGTGCCAGCACCCCGGGAATTAGCAATCAGCCCCAGCATTTT. This rearrangement joins TRBV28 to TRBJ1-5; D ambiguous. V dropped 7 bases and J dropped 0 bases, with 10 bases sitting between them. This CDR3 is 14 amino acids long. Germline loops: CDR1 MDHEN, CDR2 SYDVKM.

There are many counts of this clonotype. The chain is built from TRBV6-2 or TRBV6-3 and TRBJ2-1; 11 bases are shared with TRBD2. The trim removed 5 bases at V and 0 bases at J, leaving 18 bases unmatched. The germline V gene has CDR1 MNHEY and CDR2 SVGEGT. The CDR3 has 21 residues. CDR3 in DNA: TGTGCCAGCAGTCCCTGGAGACCGGGACTAGCGGCTTCGTTCTCCTACAATGAGCAGTTCTTC. Amino acids: CASSPWRPGLAASFSYNEQFF.

This clonotype has a handful of counts. CDR3 DNA: TGTGCCAGCAGGGATAAGACTAGCGTCAATGAGCAGTTCTTC. Translated, it gives CASRDKTSVNEQFF. The rearrangement links TRBV12-3 or TRBV12-4 to TRBJ2-1; 8 nucleotides agree with TRBD2. This CDR3 spans 14 amino acids. Trimming removed 6 bases from V and 6 bases from J; junction bases left unmatched: 7.

This clonotype showed up just a few times. The gene calls are TRBV30 and TRBJ2-7; TRBD2 is a possible D gene (6 bases). The CDR3 runs 11 residues. Germline-derived CDR1 and CDR2 are GTSNPN and SVGIG (reference sequence). Trimming shortened V by 4 bases and J by 7 bases, and 11 bases separated the two germline ends. The DNA for the CDR3 is TGTGCCTGGATTCTGCGGGGAGAGCAGTACTTC. This sequence encodes CAWILRGEQYF.